The 2 T cell receptor beta chains below were found in one sample sequenced in a study of blood T cell repertoires in COVID-19. Only in-frame clones appear in the TCRdb table, and some are missing; sequencing was by immunoSEQ multiplex PCR. The sample shows fewer than 90,000 clones, about 90% of them seen only once. The sample comprised peripheral blood. Source of these receptors: a man older than 75 in a cohort sampled during active COVID-19.

The CDR3 region has the DNA TGTGCCAGTTATAGTGCGAACACCGGGGAGCTGTTTTTT. Encoded protein: CASYSANTGELFF. This rearrangement joins TRBV27 to TRBJ2-2; D not certain. Trimming took off 9 bases at V and 0 bases at J, with 8 bases between the two ends. CDR1 is MNHEY and CDR2 is SMNVEV in the germline V gene (reference sequence). The CDR3 is 13 residues long.

The chain recombines TRBV5-1 with TRBJ1-6; TRBD1 might be the D (5 bases). The ends were cut back, 2 bases at V and 11 bases at J, with 20 bases in the middle. This CDR3 has 16 amino acids. Germline-derived CDR1 and CDR2 are SGHRS and YFSETQ. CDR3 amino acids: CASSFQGQGGSTPLHF. The CDR3 DNA follows: TGCGCCAGCAGCTTTCAAGGGCAGGGAGGCTCAACACCCCTCCACTTT.